This T cell receptor beta chain was sequenced during a study of cytomegalovirus exposure and HLA in healthy donors. Overall study results and limits: The listing of fewer than 200 TCR beta chains classed them as cytomegalovirus-associated.

PCR employed 60 Vbeta and 13 Jbeta primers. The assay was immunoSEQ multiplex PCR, and TCRdb's table has in-frame clones only and misses some. The sample comprises fewer than 85,000 clones, 60% to 80% of which are singletons, and roughly an eighth rests with the top ten. V lost 6 bases and J 6 bases, leaving 17 bases between the germline ends. CDR1 and CDR2 from the germline V gene are SGHTA and FQGNSA. The CDR3 runs 15 residues. A word on this clone: Its matching antigen is unknown.

The chain recombines TRBV7-2 with TRBJ1-4; weak D call: TRBD1 (5 bases). The sequencing input was PBMCs. The origin of this receptor is a woman aged 40 to 49 in good health and CMV-seropositive. In DNA form, the CDR3 reads TGTGCCAGCAGACGTACGCCGGGGGTTGATGAAAAACTGTTTTTT. Protein sequence: CASRRTPGVDEKLFF.